This T cell receptor (beta chain) came from a study of beta chain features in type 1 diabetes. Findings and limits, study-wide: Researchers report that Type 1 diabetes patients had moderately but significantly shorter TCRB CDR3s across all four CD4+ subsets. Naive, central memory and regulatory TCRB repertoires appeared more similar among patients than healthy donors.

Isolated RNA was reverse transcribed in full, so expressed TCRB transcripts were sequenced. Some clones are missing from TCRdb's copy, which holds only in-frame ones; the method was immunoSEQ multiplex PCR. Among about 340,000 clones, about a tenth were seen once, and the ten largest hold approximately 1%. Per the germline V gene, CDR1 is LNHDA and CDR2 is SQIVND (reference sequence). The V and J ends lost 4 bases and 8 bases, in that order; junction bases with no gene match: 5. The CDR3 extends over 14 amino acids. Via the markers CD45RO/CCR7/CD25/CD127/CD95/CD27, stem cell-like memory, regulatory, central memory and naive CD4+ cells were sorted. Sorted populations were all over 95% pure. A note on this clone: Its specificity is unknown.

The sequence was collected from a man aged 25 to 40 with type 1 diabetes. The sequenced material came from central memory CD4+ T cells from blood. This chain uses TRBV19 with TRBJ2-1; 10 bases align to TRBD2. The DNA for the CDR3 is TGTGCCAGTAGTACCCTAGCGGGGGTACATGAGCAGTTCTTC. It codes for CASSTLAGVHEQFF.